Below are 21 T cell receptor beta chains sequenced from a single sample in a study of patients and donors after allogeneic stem cell transplantation. Using its own MiXCR run on the RT-PCR reads, TCRdb lists one record per CDR3 protein. The sample has about a million distinct CDR3 sequences; roughly 18% are singletons. The material sequenced was blood, either unsorted or a sorted T cell fraction (not recorded which). These receptors were taken from a human donor who was either an allogeneic HSCT recipient or a stem cell or donor lymphocyte infusion donor (not recorded which). It is not recorded whose cells these are; they may come from a transplant donor.

This clonotype was counted at least ten times. This chain connects TRBV5-1 to TRBJ2-2; D is unresolved. Between the trimmed V and J ends, which lost 1 base and 3 bases, there was a span of 19 bases. CDR1 SGHRS and CDR2 YFSETQ come from the germline V gene. There are 18 residues in the CDR3. DNA of the CDR3: TGCGCCAGCAGCTTGCAGGAGAGGCGGCAGACATACACCGGGGAGCTGTTTTTT. Protein: CASSLQERRQTYTGELFF. The full variable domain, its missing parts supplied by reference TRBV5-1 and TRBJ2-2, is KAGVTQTPRYLIKTRGQQVTLSCSPISGHRSVSWYQQTPGQGLQFLFEYFSETQRNKGNFPGRFSGRQFSNSRSEMNVSTLELGDSALYLCASSLQERRQTYTGELFFGEGSRLTVL.

The chain links TRBV2 to TRBJ2-1, with 8 bases identical to TRBD2. V was pared by 4 bases and J by 0 bases, with 5 bases of the junction left unmatched. Germline CDR1 reads SNHLY; CDR2 reads FYNNEI. CDR3 length: 16 amino acids. The CDR3 loop reads CASSGGAGASYNEQFF. The DNA of the CDR3 is TGTGCCAGCAGTGGGGGAGCGGGGGCCTCCTACAATGAGCAGTTCTTC.

This clonotype was observed many times. The V gene is TRBV6-5, the J gene TRBJ2-7, with a tentative D call TRBD2 (6 bases). The germline gives CDR1 MNHEY, CDR2 SVGAGI. Trimming took 4 bases from V and 3 from J, leaving 13 bases between them. The CDR3 is made up of 14 amino acids. CDR3 residues: CASSFSGDLYEQYF. CDR3 DNA sequence: TGTGCCAGCAGTTTCTCGGGAGACCTCTACGAGCAGTACTTC.

V and J are TRBV27 and TRBJ2-3; tentatively, D is TRBD2 (5 bases). CDR1 is MNHEY and CDR2 is SMNVEV in the germline V gene (reference sequence). V shed 3 bases and J shed 4 bases, with 14 bases lying between them. The CDR3 runs 15 residues. The CDR3 protein is CASSFTGSKADTQYF. The CDR3, as DNA: TGTGCCAGCAGTTTCACGGGGTCCAAGGCAGATACGCAGTATTTT.

This rearrangement joins TRBV6-5 to TRBJ2-5; D might be TRBD2 (6 bases). This CDR3 has 16 residues. The germline V and J ends were trimmed by 0 bases and 1 base, with 12 bases remaining between them. Germline V lookup: CDR1 MNHEY, CDR2 SVGAGI. The CDR3 DNA sequence: TGTGCCAGCAGTTACTCGATCGCGGGGACCCAAGAGACCCAGTACTTC. As protein: CASSYSIAGTQETQYF.

This clonotype was picked up a small number of times. The V call is TRBV4-1, the J call TRBJ2-4; D call uncertain. The germline CDR1 and CDR2 sequences are MGHRA and YSYEKL. The length of the CDR3 is 15 residues. The germline V and J ends were trimmed by 0 bases and 5 bases, with 11 bases remaining between them. CDR3 sequence: CASSQDRFGENIQYF. CDR3 bases: TGCGCCAGCAGCCAAGATCGATTTGGAGAAAACATTCAGTACTTC.

The table lists this clonotype with a few counts. The V and J genes are TRBV7-3 and TRBJ2-1; 9 nucleotides align to TRBD2. The CDR3 sequence is 20 residues long. V gave up 6 bases and J gave up 0 bases; unmatched junction bases: 18. Germline V gives CDR1 SGHTA, CDR2 FQGTGA. CDR3 protein: CASRMTGIGSGRFSYNEQFF. The CDR3 bases are TGTGCCAGCAGAATGACAGGGATAGGAAGCGGGAGGTTCTCCTACAATGAGCAGTTCTTC.

Only a few counts were recorded for this clonotype. The chain is built from TRBV24-1 and TRBJ2-3; 10 bases align to TRBD1. Losses at the gene ends were 3 bases for V and 5 bases for J; bases not matched to a gene: 4. The CDR3 contains 15 residues. Germline V gene data show CDR1 as KGHDR and CDR2 as SFDVKD. CDR3 coding DNA: TGTGCCACCAGTGATCCGGGACAGGGGATAGATACGCAGTATTTT. This codes for CATSDPGQGIDTQYF.

The rearrangement uses TRBV27 and TRBJ1-2, with 8 bases that match TRBD1. Germline loops: CDR1 MNHEY, CDR2 SMNVEV (reference sequence). There are 13 residues in the CDR3. Trimming at V came to 6 bases and at J to 6 bases, leaving 6 bases not matched to a gene. This chain's CDR3 is CASSPTGGNGYTF. CDR3 in DNA: TGTGCCAGCAGCCCAACAGGGGGAAATGGCTACACCTTC.

The chain is built from TRBV20-1 and TRBJ2-5; TRBD2 aligns across 7 bases. The junction had 2 bases not matched to a gene; V was cut back by 3 bases and J by 4 bases. The CDR3 consists of 12 residues. The germline gives CDR1 DFQATT, CDR2 SNEGSKA (reference sequence). The DNA for the CDR3 is TGCAGTGCTAGTACTAGCGTAGAGACCCAGTACTTC. Residues: CSASTSVETQYF.

This clonotype was found a few times. The chain is built from TRBV11-2 and TRBJ1-2; 7 bases align to TRBD1. With V trimmed by 7 bases and J by 4 bases, 9 bases remained unmatched. The germline gives CDR1 SGHAT, CDR2 FQNNGV. The CDR3 is 14 amino acids. The CDR3 nucleotides are TGTGCCAGCAAAAAGACAGGGACTCCCTATGGCTACACCTTC. It codes for CASKKTGTPYGYTF.

This clonotype came up many times. The J gene is TRBJ1-1, the V gene TRBV5-1, with D perhaps TRBD1 (5 bases). This CDR3 has 13 amino acids. V was shortened by 2 bases and J by 6 bases, with 11 bases between the two germline ends. Germline-derived CDR1 and CDR2 are SGHRS and YFSETQ. CDR3 bases: TGCGCCAGCAGCTTAGGGGAGATCGCTGAAGCTTTCTTT. Translated: CASSLGEIAEAFF.

The V gene is TRBV20-1, the J gene TRBJ2-1; D not certain. V gave up 2 bases and J gave up 1 base, with 12 bases separating them. The germline CDR1 and CDR2 sequences are DFQATT and SNEGSKA (reference sequence). The CDR3 has 15 residues. The CDR3 loop reads CSARIQHQSYNEQFF. DNA for the CDR3: TGCAGTGCTAGAATCCAGCACCAATCCTACAATGAGCAGTTCTTC.

This chain uses TRBV7-2 with TRBJ2-7; D uncertain. Trimming took 5 bases from V and 3 from J, leaving 14 bases between them. Per germline, CDR1 SGHTA and CDR2 FQGNSA. This CDR3 has 14 amino acids. The CDR3 nucleotides are TGTGCCAGCAGCCAGCTCGACGGAGTCTACGAGCAGTACTTC. The encoded protein is CASSQLDGVYEQYF. The full variable domain, with the rest looked up from reference TRBV7-2 and TRBJ2-7, is GAGVSQSPSNKVTEKGKDVELRCDPISGHTALYWYRQSLGQGLEFLIYFQGNSAPDKSGLPSDRFSAERTGGSVSTLTIQRTQQEDSAVYLCASSQLDGVYEQYFGPGTRLTVT.

V usage is TRBV12-3 or TRBV12-4 and J usage is TRBJ1-5; D gene uncertain. The CDR3 runs to 15 residues. The V and J ends lost 6 bases and 4 bases respectively, with 16 bases between them. CDR3 region: CASSQDGSSNQPQHF. CDR3 sequence (DNA): TGTGCCAGCAGCCAGGACGGCTCATCAAATCAGCCCCAGCATTTT.

This clonotype was detected only a few times. The chain combines TRBV6-1 with TRBJ1-5; a possible D gene is TRBD1 (6 bases). The V and J ends lost 8 bases and 6 bases respectively, with 20 bases between them. The CDR3 runs 15 residues. Germline-derived CDR1 and CDR2 are MNHNS and SASEGT. For the CDR3, the DNA is TGTGCCAGCGGGTCGGGGCAGGGGACGAGTCAGCCCCAGCATTTT. Encoded protein: CASGSGQGTSQPQHF.

The chain carries TRBV12-3 or TRBV12-4 and TRBJ1-2, with a tentative D call TRBD1 (5 bases). This CDR3 is 14 amino acids long. V was trimmed by 2 bases and J by 8 bases, leaving 15 bases between them. Here the CDR3 DNA reads TGTGCCAGCAGTTTATCAGGGTCACGCGGGGGCTACACCTTC. Amino acid sequence: CASSLSGSRGGYTF.

Only a few counts were recorded for this clonotype. The chain uses TRBV19 and TRBJ1-1; D may be TRBD1 (5 bases). The CDR3 contains 15 residues. Looked up from germline, CDR1 is LNHDA and CDR2 is SQIVND (reference sequence). Trimming removed 5 bases at V and 1 base at J, with 14 bases between. CDR3 nucleotide sequence: TGTGCCAGTAGTGCTCCGGGACTCAGGAACACTGAAGCTTTCTTT. Its protein product is CASSAPGLRNTEAFF.

This clonotype was found a few times. The rearrangement uses TRBV27 and TRBJ2-1; D unclear. The CDR3 runs 10 residues. V dropped 8 bases and J dropped 10 bases, with 9 bases sitting between them. Germline V gene lookup returns CDR1 MNHEY and CDR2 SMNVEV (reference sequence). The CDR3 region is CASGTIEQFF. CDR3 nucleotides: TGTGCCAGCGGTACAATCGAGCAGTTCTTC.

The chain couples TRBV20-1 to TRBJ2-1, with 13 bases matching TRBD2. V shed 0 bases and J 8 bases; nucleotides not matched to a gene: 10. Germline lookup yields CDR1 DFQATT and CDR2 SNEGSKA (reference sequence). The CDR3 length is 17 residues. Written as DNA, the CDR3 is TGCAGTGCTAGAGATCGTCGTTCGGGACTAGCGGGGTATGAGCAGTTCTTC. The encoded protein is CSARDRRSGLAGYEQFF.

The chain links TRBV20-1 to TRBJ2-3, with 8 bases matching TRBD1. V was pared by 3 bases and J by 0 bases, with 5 bases of the junction left unmatched. The CDR3 totals 15 residues. Germline values: CDR1 DFQATT, CDR2 SNEGSKA (reference sequence). CDR3 amino acids: CSARRGQASTDTQYF. As DNA, the CDR3 is TGCAGTGCTAGGAGGGGACAGGCGAGCACAGATACGCAGTATTTT.